This TCR beta chain emerged from a study of cytomegalovirus exposure and HLA in healthy donors. Overall study context: A prior analysis found 117 million unique TCR beta sequences from around 190 million T cells. Study-wide points: A later analysis linked a missense variant in DCLRE1C to the trimming of TCR beta V and J genes. The authors judged a highly shared variant cluster likely a sequencing artifact. Most CMV-associated TCR beta chains were later found to appear HLA-restricted.

Germline CDR1 and CDR2: MNHEY and SVGAGI. V dropped 2 bases and J dropped 0 bases, with 8 bases sitting between them. This CDR3 contains 15 residues. Remarks on this clone: Its antigen is undetermined.

This PCR relied on a set of 60 Vbeta primers and 13 Jbeta primers. Profiled with immunoSEQ multiplex PCR; TCRdb holds only in-frame clones, not every one. The table lists roughly 120,000 clones. This clonotype was obtained from a man aged 25 to 40 in good health and CMV-seronegative. V is TRBV6-5 and J is TRBJ1-3; D perhaps matches TRBD1 (5 bases). The material sequenced was PBMCs. The CDR3 sequence is CASSYGRVSGNTIYF. The CDR3 coding sequence is TGTGCCAGCAGTTACGGCAGGGTCTCTGGAAACACCATATATTTT.